Listed here are 4 T cell receptor beta chains from one sample, sequenced in a study of blood T cell repertoires in COVID-19. Libraries were prepared by immunoSEQ multiplex PCR; TCRdb keeps only in-frame clonotypes and omits some of them. In the table there are 350,000 to 450,000 clones, roughly 90% of which are singletons. Sequenced: PBMCs or T cells enriched from blood (not recorded which). These receptors came from a young woman who had been exposed to COVID-19.

This clone came up a few times. The chain uses TRBV18 and TRBJ1-3; 11 bases are shared with TRBD1. The ends lost 8 bases at V and 0 bases at J; junction bases unmatched: 15. The germline CDR1 and CDR2 sequences are KGHSH and LQKENI. This CDR3 is 19 amino acids long. In DNA form, the CDR3 reads TGTGCCAGCACCCGGACAGGGGGCGCGGAAAGGGGCTCTGGAAACACCATATATTTT. Protein: CASTRTGGAERGSGNTIYF.

The CDR3 DNA is TGTGCCAGCAGCCCGTCAGGCGTTTTGGAGCTGTTTTTT. It translates to CASSPSGVLELFF. The J gene is TRBJ2-2, the V gene TRBV16, with unresolved D. Trimming cost V 4 bases and J 10 bases, with 13 bases left between them. The CDR3 runs to 13 residues. In germline, CDR1 is KGHSY, CDR2 FQNENV.

The V and J genes are TRBV5-8 and TRBJ2-2, with a weak D call TRBD1 (5 bases). Germline CDR1 reads SGHTS; CDR2 reads YDEGEE. V gave up 4 bases and J gave up 6 bases, with 13 bases separating them. This CDR3 region has 14 residues. The DNA of the CDR3 is TGTGCCAGCAGCCACCAGTGGGGCCCCGGGGAGCTGTTTTTT. Translating it yields CASSHQWGPGELFF. Using reference TRBV5-8 and TRBJ2-2 for the parts outside the CDR3, the full variable domain is EAGVTQSPTHLIKTRGQQATLRCSPISGHTSVYWYQQALGLGLQFLLWYDEGEERNRGNFPPRFSGRQFPNYSSELNVNALELEDSALYLCASSHQWGPGELFFGEGSRLTVL.

The J gene is TRBJ1-1, the V gene TRBV29-1, with 7 bases that match TRBD1. CDR1 and CDR2 from the germline V gene are SQVTM and ANQGSEA. This CDR3 comprises 15 residues. Trimming removed 5 bases from V and 7 bases from J; junction bases left unmatched: 16. CDR3 nucleotide sequence: TGCAGCGTTACCGCGACAGGACAGGCAGCCCTTGAAGCTTTCTTT. Residues: CSVTATGQAALEAFF.